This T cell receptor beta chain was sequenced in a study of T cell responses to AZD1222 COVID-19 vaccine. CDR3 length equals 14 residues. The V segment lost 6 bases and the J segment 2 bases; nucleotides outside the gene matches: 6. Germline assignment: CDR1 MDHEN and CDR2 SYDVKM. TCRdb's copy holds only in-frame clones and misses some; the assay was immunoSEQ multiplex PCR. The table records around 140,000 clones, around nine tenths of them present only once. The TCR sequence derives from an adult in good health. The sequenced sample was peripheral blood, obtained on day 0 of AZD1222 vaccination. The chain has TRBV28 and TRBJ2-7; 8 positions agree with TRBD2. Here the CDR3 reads CASRTSAGTYEQYF. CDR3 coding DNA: TGTGCCAGCAGGACTAGCGCGGGGACCTACGAGCAGTACTTC.